The present T cell receptor beta chain was sequenced within a study of immune evolution from preneoplasia to lung adenocarcinoma. Notes on the study in general: Top clone share appeared to fall from AAH through AIS, MIA, adenocarcinoma.

On this clone itself: Its antigen is not identified.

The method was immunoSEQ multiplex PCR; TCRdb's version includes in-frame clones alone and lacks a portion of them. The repertoire holds 6,600 or so clones, with approximately 80% as singletons. J was trimmed by 7 bases and V by 3 bases; bases with no gene match: 6. Germline assignment: CDR1 SNHLY and CDR2 FYNNEI. The CDR3 is 14 residues long. The clonotype originates from a person aged 60-80 years with lung adenocarcinoma. This chain connects TRBV2 to TRBJ1-5; 7 nucleotides align to TRBD1. Sequenced material: FFPE lung adenocarcinoma in situ tissue. CDR3 sequence: CASSDGTATQPQHF. In nucleotides, the CDR3 is TGTGCCAGCAGTGACGGGACAGCGACACAGCCCCAGCATTTT.